One sample yielded the 29 T cell receptor beta chains listed below, sequenced in a study of beta chain features in type 1 diabetes. Study outcomes and limitations: Among patients with Type 1 diabetes, TCRB CDR3s were moderately but significantly shorter in every one of the four CD4+ subsets.

Reverse transcription of all isolated RNA meant that expressed TCRB transcripts were sequenced. Repertoires were generated with immunoSEQ multiplex PCR, while TCRdb's copy carries only in-frame clones and drops some. The table includes 40,000 or so clones, 66% detected once. No cognate antigen is known for these TCRs. Sequenced input: Tregs from blood. All receptors come from a woman under 30 with type 1 diabetes.

The chain has TRBV12-5 and TRBJ2-5, with 12 positions matching TRBD1. Germline V gives CDR1 LGHNT, CDR2 FRNRAP. The CDR3 covers 18 residues. Losses at the gene ends were 0 bases for V and 5 bases for J; bases not matched to a gene: 10. CDR3 in amino acids: CASGLVQSGQGANETQYF. The CDR3 bases are TGTGCTAGTGGTTTGGTACAGTCGGGACAGGGGGCGAACGAGACCCAGTACTTC.

This clone came up a few times. V and J are TRBV4-1 and TRBJ1-2, with D maybe TRBD1 (5 bases). Germline V lookup: CDR1 MGHRA, CDR2 YSYEKL. This CDR3 is 15 amino acids long. V shed 1 base and J shed 4 bases, with 13 bases lying between them. CDR3 in amino acids: CASSQGPGNPYGYTF. CDR3 coding DNA: TGCGCCAGCAGCCAAGGTCCAGGGAATCCCTATGGCTACACCTTC.

The V gene is TRBV27, the J gene TRBJ2-2; 8 bases align to TRBD1. The V gene end was trimmed by 7 bases and the J gene end by 7 bases; junction bases not matched to a gene: 8. This CDR3 region has 14 residues. Looked up from germline, CDR1 is MNHEY and CDR2 is SMNVEV (reference sequence). The CDR3 bases are TGTGCCAGCACGCGGGACAGGAAGGACGGGGAGCTGTTTTTT. Its protein product is CASTRDRKDGELFF.

The V call is TRBV7-3, the J call TRBJ2-1; 15 bases fit TRBD2. After removal of 3 bases from V and 1 base from J, the junction contained 7 bases not matched to a gene. Germline CDR1 is SGHTA and CDR2 is FQGTGA. CDR3 length: 19 amino acids. CDR3 protein: CASSFSGTSGGQSYNEQFF. CDR3 DNA: TGTGCCAGCAGCTTCTCCGGGACTAGCGGGGGGCAATCCTACAATGAGCAGTTCTTC. Together with reference TRBV7-3 and TRBJ2-1, the CDR3 gives the full variable domain: GAGVSQTPSNKVTEKGKYVELRCDPISGHTALYWYRQSLGQGPEFLIYFQGTGAADDSGLPNDRFFAVRPEGSVSTLKIQRTERGDSAVYLCASSFSGTSGGQSYNEQFFGPGTRLTVL.

V usage is TRBV5-4 and J usage is TRBJ2-3, with D hard to call. The CDR3 has 14 amino acids. Germline assignment: CDR1 SGHNT and CDR2 YYREEE (reference sequence). The V gene lost 2 bases and the J gene lost 1 base, with 8 bases spanning the gap. Here the CDR3 DNA reads TGTGCCAGCAGCTTCGCGGAACGCACAGATACGCAGTATTTT. As protein: CASSFAERTDTQYF. The variable domain in full, with the rest retrieved from reference TRBV5-4 and TRBJ2-3, is ETGVTQSPTHLIKTRGQQVTLRCSSQSGHNTVSWYQQALGQGPQFIFQYYREEENGRGNFPPRFSGLQFPNYSSELNVNALELDDSALYLCASSFAERTDTQYFGPGTRLTVL.

This sequence joins TRBV7-9 and TRBJ1-1; D remains ambiguous. V was shortened by 3 bases and J by 11 bases, with 10 bases between the two germline ends. This CDR3 has 11 amino acids. Looked up from germline, CDR1 is SEHNR and CDR2 is FQNEAQ (reference sequence). The CDR3: CASSFKELAFF. CDR3 in DNA: TGTGCCAGCAGCTTTAAGGAGTTGGCTTTCTTT.

V usage is TRBV6-6 and J usage is TRBJ2-3; D perhaps matches TRBD2 (6 bases). Per germline, CDR1 MNHNY and CDR2 SVGAGI (reference sequence). Trimming removed 6 bases from V and 0 bases from J, with 10 bases in between. The CDR3 is made up of 14 amino acids. DNA for the CDR3: TGTGCCAGCAGCCCGGGACTTAGCACAGATACGCAGTATTTT. Protein sequence: CASSPGLSTDTQYF.

The chain couples TRBV9 to TRBJ1-6; D not resolved. Germline CDR1 is SGDLS and CDR2 is YYNGEE. The ends were cut back, 4 bases at V and 0 bases at J, with 11 bases in the middle. This CDR3 contains 16 residues. The CDR3 protein is CASSYSEGSYNSPLHF. CDR3 nucleotides: TGTGCCAGCAGCTATTCCGAGGGCTCCTATAATTCACCCCTCCACTTT.

The rearrangement links TRBV7-2 to TRBJ2-3; weak D call: TRBD1 (5 bases). The germline V and J ends were trimmed by 5 bases and 3 bases, with 12 bases remaining between them. Germline CDR1 is SGHTA and CDR2 is FQGNSA. The CDR3 extends over 14 amino acids. The CDR3 region is CASSPIQGTDTQYF. As DNA, the CDR3 is TGTGCCAGCAGCCCGATTCAGGGTACAGATACGCAGTATTTT. The whole variable domain, remainder taken from reference TRBV7-2 and TRBJ2-3, is GAGVSQSPSNKVTEKGKDVELRCDPISGHTALYWYRQSLGQGLEFLIYFQGNSAPDKSGLPSDRFSAERTGGSVSTLTIQRTQQEDSAVYLCASSPIQGTDTQYFGPGTRLTVL.

This rearrangement joins TRBV10-2 to TRBJ1-1; TRBD1 aligns across 8 bases. Trimming removed 8 bases from V and 4 bases from J; junction bases left unmatched: 12. The CDR3 extends over 15 amino acids. Per germline, CDR1 WSHSY and CDR2 SAAADI. CDR3: CASRQGTGRGTEAFF. As DNA, the CDR3 is TGCGCCAGCCGACAGGGGACGGGACGTGGCACTGAAGCTTTCTTT.

The chain carries TRBV7-9 and TRBJ1-5; maybe TRBD1 (5 bases). This CDR3 comprises 16 residues. The germline CDR1 and CDR2 sequences are SEHNR and FQNEAQ (reference sequence). Deletions cut 4 bases from V and 8 bases from J, with 21 bases between. The CDR3 protein is CASSSGRRGRGEPQHF. The CDR3 nucleotides read TGTGCCAGCAGCTCCGGACGGAGGGGCCGTGGGGAGCCCCAGCATTTT.

This chain uses TRBV4-1 with TRBJ2-7, with 7 bases fitting TRBD1. Germline V gene data show CDR1 as MGHRA and CDR2 as YSYEKL. The CDR3 is made up of 15 amino acids. With 3 bases clipped from V and 4 bases from J, the junction kept 9 bases outside the gene matches. CDR3 DNA: TGCGCCAGCAGCCAGTATCCGGGACAGCCGTACGAGCAGTACTTC. It encodes CASSQYPGQPYEQYF.

In DNA form, the CDR3 reads TGTGCCAGCAGTTTGTACGGCAGGGCTTTGAAGACCCAGTACTTC. This encodes CASSLYGRALKTQYF. The chain carries TRBV28 and TRBJ2-5; possible D gene TRBD1, 5 bases. Germline CDR1 is MDHEN and CDR2 is SYDVKM. The CDR3 consists of 15 residues. V was pared by 3 bases and J by 6 bases, with 17 bases between.

The rearrangement uses TRBV4-1 and TRBJ1-4, with 8 bases that match TRBD1. Germline CDR1 is MGHRA and CDR2 is YSYEKL. Losses at the gene ends were 0 bases for V and 7 bases for J; bases not matched to a gene: 7. The CDR3 has 16 residues. The DNA of the CDR3 is TGCGCCAGCAGCCAAGACCGACAGGGGCCGGGTGAAAAACTGTTTTTT. This sequence encodes CASSQDRQGPGEKLFF.

This chain joins TRBV4-3 and TRBJ2-7; 10 nucleotides agree with TRBD1. The CDR3 loop spans 16 amino acids. From germline, CDR1 is LGHNA and CDR2 YSLEER. Unmatched junction bases numbered 11, after V lost 4 bases and J lost 5 bases. The CDR3 region has the DNA TGCGCCAGCAGCCGGGTCTGGACAGGGGGAAGGGACGAGCAGTACTTC. This translates into CASSRVWTGGRDEQYF.

The rearrangement uses TRBV7-6 and TRBJ2-3; 15 bases are a match to TRBD2. The CDR3 consists of 18 residues. The germline CDR1 and CDR2 sequences are SGHVS and FNYEAQ. Trimming at V came to 3 bases and at J to 6 bases, leaving 10 bases not matched to a gene. The CDR3 spells CASSLTGLAGGPRDTQYF. CDR3 DNA: TGTGCCAGCAGCTTGACGGGACTAGCGGGGGGCCCCCGGGATACGCAGTATTTT.

The genes are TRBV7-2 and TRBJ2-3, with 13 bases lining up with TRBD2. Germline V gene lookup returns CDR1 SGHTA and CDR2 FQGNSA. The ends lost 7 bases at V and 4 bases at J; junction bases unmatched: 11. The CDR3 is made up of 17 amino acids. In DNA form, the CDR3 reads TGTGCCAGCACCACGGGACTAGCGGGACTTCCGGCAGATACGCAGTATTTT. Protein product: CASTTGLAGLPADTQYF.

CDR3 DNA sequence: TGCGCCAGCAGCTTGGCGGTCGGAACCGGGACTAGGGCCTACGAGCAGTACTTC. Amino acids: CASSLAVGTGTRAYEQYF. The chain uses TRBV5-1 and TRBJ2-5, with 8 bases matching TRBD2. The DNA end favors TRBJ2-7, so the J call may be wrong. Germline-derived CDR1 and CDR2 are SGHRS and YFSETQ. The CDR3 totals 18 residues.

In its sample, this clone was seen once. The chain is built from TRBV13 and TRBJ2-3; 10 bases line up with TRBD2. V dropped 6 bases and J dropped 2; count of bases not matched to a gene: 5. Germline-derived CDR1 and CDR2 are PRHDT and FYEKMQ (reference sequence). CDR3 size: 15 residues. The DNA for the CDR3 is TGTGCCAGCAGAATACTAGCGGGGCTCACAGATACGCAGTATTTT. This encodes CASRILAGLTDTQYF.

The chain carries TRBV29-1 and TRBJ2-7; maybe TRBD1 (5 bases). This CDR3 contains 15 residues. Trimming stripped 4 bases from V and 6 bases from J, with 22 bases between. Per germline, CDR1 SQVTM and CDR2 ANQGSEA. DNA of the CDR3: TGCAGCGTTGTTCAGGGAAAGGTAGCCTGGGGCGAGCAGTACTTC. Amino acid sequence: CSVVQGKVAWGEQYF.

V usage is TRBV28 and J usage is TRBJ1-5, with 7 bases aligning to TRBD1. Germline V gene data show CDR1 as MDHEN and CDR2 as SYDVKM. The CDR3 loop spans 16 amino acids. Losses at the gene ends were 3 bases for V and 1 base for J; bases not matched to a gene: 6. CDR3 region: CASSFNRGVSNQPQHF. For the CDR3, the DNA is TGTGCCAGCAGTTTTAACAGGGGAGTAAGCAATCAGCCCCAGCATTTT.

The CDR3 protein is CASRQGGYEQYF. CDR3 in DNA: TGTGCCAGCAGACAAGGGGGCTACGAGCAGTACTTC. The rearrangement joins TRBV6-6 to TRBJ2-7, with a tentative D call TRBD1 (6 bases). V was shortened by 6 bases and J by 3 bases, with 9 bases between the two germline ends. The CDR3 extends over 12 amino acids. Germline CDR1 is MNHNY and CDR2 is SVGAGI (reference sequence).

The chain is built from TRBV18 and TRBJ1-4; D may be TRBD1 (6 bases). Per the germline V gene, CDR1 is KGHSH and CDR2 is LQKENI. This CDR3 has 14 amino acids. Trimming removed 0 bases at V and 8 bases at J, with 10 bases between. CDR3 in amino acids: CASSPPQGREKLFF. The DNA of the CDR3 is TGTGCCAGCTCACCACCTCAGGGGCGCGAAAAACTGTTTTTT.

This clone came up a few times. J is TRBJ2-7 and V is TRBV29-1, with D tentatively TRBD2 (5 bases). CDR1 SQVTM and CDR2 ANQGSEA come from the germline V gene. There are 12 residues in the CDR3. V was trimmed by 4 bases and J by 3 bases, leaving 10 bases between them. DNA of the CDR3: TGCAGCGTTGGGGAGCGCAACTACGAGCAGTACTTC. Translating gives CSVGERNYEQYF.

The chain joins TRBV7-2 to TRBJ2-7; TRBD2 agrees at 12 bases. J lost 3 bases, V lost 4 bases, and 4 bases had no gene match. Germline V lookup: CDR1 SGHTA, CDR2 FQGNSA. The CDR3 sequence is 15 residues long. CDR3 in amino acids: CASSSSGRALYEQYF. DNA for the CDR3: TGTGCCAGCAGCTCTAGCGGGAGGGCCCTCTACGAGCAGTACTTC.

This chain connects TRBV19 to TRBJ1-2; D possibly corresponds to TRBD1 (6 bases). CDR1 and CDR2 (germline): LNHDA, SQIVND (reference sequence). V shed 8 bases and J shed 6 bases, with 19 bases lying between them. This CDR3 comprises 14 residues. CDR3 region: CASATGSFVHGYTF. The DNA for the CDR3 is TGTGCCAGTGCCACAGGGTCGTTCGTCCATGGCTACACCTTC.

This chain joins TRBV7-2 and TRBJ2-1, with 9 positions matching TRBD2. J was trimmed by 2 bases and V by 5 bases; bases with no gene match: 7. CDR3 length: 16 amino acids. Per the germline V gene, CDR1 is SGHTA and CDR2 is FQGNSA. The CDR3 loop reads CASSLISGSTYNEQFF. For the CDR3, the DNA is TGTGCCAGCAGCCTGATTAGCGGGAGCACCTACAATGAGCAGTTCTTC.

This chain uses TRBV29-1 with TRBJ2-7, with 8 positions matching TRBD1. This CDR3 has 13 residues. Germline CDR1 SQVTM, CDR2 ANQGSEA. V shed 3 bases and J 2 bases; nucleotides not matched to a gene: 3. For the CDR3, the DNA is TGCAGCGTTGAGATACAGGGGGCCTACGAGCAGTACTTC. Residues: CSVEIQGAYEQYF.

This clone has more than one count but fewer than ten. At one boundary the junction diverges from the germline segment, which might be a read error. This rearrangement joins TRBV11-2 to TRBJ1-5, with no clear D. Germline CDR1 SGHAT, CDR2 FQNNGV. The CDR3 sequence is 13 residues long. As DNA, the CDR3 is TGTGTCAGCAGCTTAGATGTAGTTCAGCCCCAGCATTTT. Translating gives CVSSLDVVQPQHF.